The 9 T cell receptor beta chains below come from one sample, sequenced in a study of response to subunit inactivated influenza vaccine. Using its own MiXCR run on the RT-PCR reads, TCRdb lists one record per CDR3 protein. The table records around 650,000 distinct CDR3 sequences, 15% to 19% of them present only once. The material was PBMCs from blood, obtained 12 days after vaccination. These receptor sequences come from a man aged 50 to 60 who received an inactivated influenza vaccine.

The chain carries TRBV20-1 and TRBJ1-1; TRBD1 agrees at 9 bases. With 0 bases clipped from V and 11 bases from J, the junction kept 10 bases outside the gene matches. The CDR3 covers 14 residues. Germline V CDR1 and CDR2: DFQATT, SNEGSKA (reference sequence). The CDR3 coding sequence is TGCAGTGCTAGAGATCTTACAGGGGGCTGGTTGGCTTTCTTT. This gives the protein CSARDLTGGWLAFF.

This chain joins TRBV29-1 and TRBJ1-1, with no clear D. V was shortened by 4 bases and J by 8 bases, with 20 bases between the two germline ends. Per germline, CDR1 SQVTM and CDR2 ANQGSEA. The CDR3 is 14 residues long. CDR3 amino acids: CSVGPITRAREAFF. CDR3 sequence (DNA): TGCAGCGTTGGTCCAATAACACGGGCAAGGGAAGCTTTCTTT.

The table lists this clonotype with a few counts. The chain recombines TRBV20-1 with TRBJ2-3; D possibly corresponds to TRBD2 (6 bases). The V gene's germline CDR1 is DFQATT and CDR2 SNEGSKA (reference sequence). V lost 6 bases to trimming and J lost 2 bases, with 18 bases between them. The CDR3 covers 15 residues. CDR3 DNA sequence: TGCAGTGCGCCCCGTGCAGGGACTTTCACAGATACGCAGTATTTT. It encodes CSAPRAGTFTDTQYF.

In this sample, this clonotype turned up a few times. The CDR3 nucleotides are TGTGCCAGCAGTTACTCCCTCGCCGGGGATTATGAGCAGTTCTTC. Amino acid sequence: CASSYSLAGDYEQFF. The J gene is TRBJ2-1, the V gene TRBV6-2 or TRBV6-3, with D perhaps TRBD2 (5 bases). Germline lookup yields CDR1 MNHEY and CDR2 SVGEGT. V dropped 0 bases and J dropped 8 bases, with 14 bases sitting between them. CDR3 length: 15 amino acids.

This clonotype has only a few counts. V and J are TRBV5-6 and TRBJ2-2; D not certain. The CDR3 is 16 amino acids. V was trimmed by 4 bases and J by 2 bases, leaving 15 bases between them. CDR1 and CDR2 (germline): SGHDT, YYEEEE. The CDR3 is CASSLGPQINTGELFF. The CDR3 bases are TGTGCCAGCAGCCTTGGTCCGCAAATTAACACCGGGGAGCTGTTTTTT.

The rearrangement joins TRBV5-1 to TRBJ2-7, with D perhaps given as TRBD1 or TRBD2 (5 bases each). The CDR3 extends over 15 amino acids. V lost 0 bases, J lost 1 base, and 11 bases lay in between. CDR1 is SGHRS and CDR2 is YFSETQ in the germline V gene. The CDR3 reads CASSLEQWGSYEQYF. In DNA form, the CDR3 reads TGCGCCAGCAGCTTGGAACAGTGGGGGTCCTACGAGCAGTACTTC.

The CDR3 here is CASSQSGTGGSEQYF. CDR3 nucleotides: TGTGCCAGCAGCCAATCCGGGACAGGGGGCTCCGAGCAGTACTTC. V and J are TRBV3-1 and TRBJ2-7; 12 nucleotides align to TRBD1. V dropped 2 bases and J dropped 6; count of bases not matched to a gene: 5. From germline, CDR1 is LGHDT and CDR2 YNNKEL (reference sequence). The CDR3 has 15 residues.

This clonotype appeared a single time. This chain connects TRBV6-2 or TRBV6-3 to TRBJ2-1; TRBD1 matches at 9 bases. Germline V lookup: CDR1 MNHEY, CDR2 SVGEGT. Trimming took 2 bases from V and 8 from J; bases not matched to a gene: 10. The CDR3 is 16 residues long. CDR3 amino acids: CASSYGGTGINYEQFF. The DNA of the CDR3 is TGTGCCAGCAGTTACGGAGGGACAGGGATTAACTATGAGCAGTTCTTC.

This clonotype was seen a handful of times. This rearrangement joins TRBV10-3 to TRBJ2-3; the D gene is possibly TRBD2 (6 bases). Germline CDR1 reads ENHRY; CDR2 reads SYGVKD. This CDR3 is 15 amino acids long. Trimming stripped 4 bases from V and 2 bases from J, with 13 bases between. The CDR3 here is CAISGPGLSTDTQYF. The CDR3 bases are TGTGCCATCAGTGGGCCGGGACTTTCCACAGATACGCAGTATTTT.